The 29 T cell receptor beta chains below come from one sample, sequenced in a study of control samples from healthy donors and cancer patients. TCRdb's table, derived via immunoSEQ multiplex PCR, lists solely in-frame clones and lacks some. The table shows over 120,000 clones, with 85% to 95% occurring only once. Sequenced input: PBMCs. The receptor source for this set is a man aged 55 to 70 with colorectal cancer.

The chain links TRBV3-1 (or the pseudogene TRBV3-2) to TRBJ2-7, with 12 bases that match TRBD2. Germline lookup yields CDR1 LGHDT and CDR2 YNNKEL (reference sequence). V shed 7 bases, J shed 7 bases, and the junction held 8 bases outside the gene matches. The CDR3 is 14 amino acids. CDR3 in amino acids: CASMPSGGAGEQYF. CDR3 in DNA: TGTGCCAGCATGCCTAGCGGGGGGGCTGGAGAGCAGTACTTC.

The V call is TRBV5-6, the J call TRBJ2-1; 7 bases are shared with TRBD1. Germline trimming cut 1 base from V and 8 bases from J; bases unmatched to any gene: 6. The CDR3 loop spans 14 amino acids. Germline CDR1 and CDR2: SGHDT and YYEEEE. The CDR3 DNA is TGTGCCAGCAGCTTGTTGACAGGGTTAGATGAGCAGTTCTTC. The encoded protein is CASSLLTGLDEQFF.

This clone occurred once. The V gene is TRBV11-2, the J gene TRBJ2-7; 13 nucleotides agree with TRBD2. The CDR3 is 16 amino acids. V lost 4 bases, J lost 0 bases, and 3 bases stayed unmatched. Looked up from germline, CDR1 is SGHAT and CDR2 is FQNNGV. In DNA form, the CDR3 reads TGTGCCAGCAGCTCACTAGCGGGAGGGGGCTCCTACGAGCAGTACTTC. This encodes CASSSLAGGGSYEQYF.

The gene calls are TRBV10-3 and TRBJ2-2; 10 nucleotides line up with TRBD1. Looked up from germline, CDR1 is ENHRY and CDR2 is SYGVKD. The CDR3 has 14 residues. V lost 9 bases to trimming and J lost 6 bases; unmatched junction nucleotides: 7. This chain's CDR3 is CAIRRQGASGELFF. CDR3 DNA sequence: TGTGCCATACGTAGACAGGGGGCCTCCGGGGAGCTGTTTTTT.

The chain recombines TRBV27 with TRBJ1-2; 7 bases match TRBD1. The CDR3 is made up of 13 amino acids. Germline V gene lookup returns CDR1 MNHEY and CDR2 SMNVEV (reference sequence). Trimming removed 4 bases from V and 3 bases from J; junction bases left unmatched: 2. The CDR3 sequence: CASSSGQDYGYTF. The CDR3 DNA follows: TGTGCCAGCAGTTCCGGACAGGACTATGGCTACACCTTC.

This clone was seen a handful of times. This rearrangement joins TRBV5-1 to TRBJ2-7, with a weak D call TRBD2 (5 bases). Germline lookup yields CDR1 SGHRS and CDR2 YFSETQ. V shed 7 bases and J shed 2 bases, with 13 bases lying between them. The CDR3 loop spans 13 amino acids. DNA of the CDR3: TGCGCCAGCCAAGCGAGGGCCCCCTACGAGCAGTACTTC. Its protein product is CASQARAPYEQYF.

This sequence joins TRBV30 and TRBJ1-1; 7 bases fit TRBD1. CDR1 is GTSNPN and CDR2 is SVGIG in the germline V gene (reference sequence). The length of the CDR3 is 13 residues. V dropped 5 bases and J dropped 0; count of bases not matched to a gene: 3. The CDR3 reads CAWSGQLNTEAFF. Here the CDR3 DNA reads TGTGCCTGGTCGGGACAGCTGAACACTGAAGCTTTCTTT.

The V and J genes are TRBV5-1 and TRBJ1-2, with D perhaps TRBD1 (6 bases). Germline CDR1 and CDR2: SGHRS and YFSETQ. The CDR3 extends over 15 amino acids. V was pared by 0 bases and J by 7 bases, with 16 bases between. The CDR3 here is CASSLAGIQGLGYTF. Written as DNA, the CDR3 is TGCGCCAGCAGCTTGGCGGGGATACAGGGTCTTGGCTACACCTTC. Complete variable domain (other parts from reference TRBV5-1 and TRBJ1-2): KAGVTQTPRYLIKTRGQQVTLSCSPISGHRSVSWYQQTPGQGLQFLFEYFSETQRNKGNFPGRFSGRQFSNSRSEMNVSTLELGDSALYLCASSLAGIQGLGYTFGSGTRLTVV.

V usage is TRBV2 and J usage is TRBJ1-2; tentative D call: TRBD1 (6 bases). The CDR3 is made up of 14 amino acids. V lost 4 bases, J lost 4 bases, and 13 bases lay in between. Germline CDR1 is SNHLY and CDR2 is FYNNEI. The CDR3 bases are TGTGCCAGCAGTGCACAGGGAATCAGCTATGGCTACACCTTC. It codes for CASSAQGISYGYTF.

The chain uses TRBV20-1 and TRBJ1-6; 7 bases line up with TRBD1. The CDR3 has 14 residues. The V and J ends lost 3 bases and 7 bases, in that order; junction bases with no gene match: 6. The germline V gene has CDR1 DFQATT and CDR2 SNEGSKA (reference sequence). CDR3 nucleotide sequence: TGCAGTGCTAGTAACAGGGGTAGGAATTCACCCCTCCACTTT. It specifies CSASNRGRNSPLHF.

This clone came up once. The genes are TRBV19 and TRBJ1-4; no reliable D call. The CDR3 runs 14 residues. Germline V gives CDR1 LNHDA, CDR2 SQIVND (reference sequence). The V end lost 1 base, the J end lost 7 bases, and 10 bases lay between the germline ends. CDR3 sequence reads: CASSIGHGREKLFF. The CDR3 DNA reads TGTGCCAGTAGTATAGGGCATGGCCGTGAAAAACTGTTTTTT.

This chain links TRBV27 with TRBJ1-4; 8 bases are a match to TRBD1. With 5 bases clipped from V and 8 bases from J, the junction kept 1 base outside the gene matches. The germline V gene has CDR1 MNHEY and CDR2 SMNVEV (reference sequence). This CDR3 contains 12 residues. The CDR3 sequence: CASSAGGEKLFF. The CDR3 DNA reads as TGTGCCAGCAGTGCAGGGGGCGAAAAACTGTTTTTT.

This clone was observed once. The chain recombines TRBV12-3 or TRBV12-4 with TRBJ1-2; no clear D gene. This CDR3 region has 13 residues. Trimming took off 4 bases at V and 8 bases at J, with 14 bases between the two ends. The CDR3 sequence is CASSWAEKGGYTF. The CDR3 DNA is TGTGCCAGCAGTTGGGCGGAAAAAGGGGGCTACACCTTC.

The chain recombines TRBV19 with TRBJ1-2; 9 bases map to TRBD1. Trimming removed 5 bases from V and 6 bases from J; junction bases left unmatched: 10. Germline V CDR1 and CDR2: LNHDA, SQIVND (reference sequence). The CDR3 covers 15 residues. The DNA for the CDR3 is TGTGCCAGTAGTTCCCCGGACAGGGGTAAGGATGGCTACACCTTC. Residues: CASSSPDRGKDGYTF.

The V and J genes are TRBV19 and TRBJ1-2; TRBD1 might be the D (5 bases). The CDR3 runs 17 residues. The germline V and J ends were trimmed by 1 base and 4 bases, with 19 bases remaining between them. Looked up from germline, CDR1 is LNHDA and CDR2 is SQIVND (reference sequence). The DNA for the CDR3 is TGTGCCAGTAGTATAGCCCTCCAACGGGGCGGTAGCTATGGCTACACCTTC. It translates to CASSIALQRGGSYGYTF.

The chain has TRBV5-6 and TRBJ2-2, with D tentatively TRBD2 (5 bases). V gave up 4 bases and J gave up 1 base, with 17 bases separating them. The CDR3 runs 17 residues. Germline values: CDR1 SGHDT, CDR2 YYEEEE. The CDR3, as DNA: TGTGCCAGCAGCCTACCCACCGACTACAAGAACACCGGGGAGCTGTTTTTT. Amino acids: CASSLPTDYKNTGELFF.

The genes are TRBV7-2 and TRBJ1-2, with a weak D call TRBD1 (6 bases). Per germline, CDR1 SGHTA and CDR2 FQGNSA. V lost 1 base, J lost 2 bases, and 11 bases lay in between. The CDR3 consists of 15 residues. The CDR3 nucleotides read TGTGCCAGCAGCTTAGTGGGGGCAGGAAACTATGGCTACACCTTC. Translating gives CASSLVGAGNYGYTF.

This rearrangement joins TRBV27 to TRBJ2-7; no reliable D call. CDR1 MNHEY and CDR2 SMNVEV come from the germline V gene (reference sequence). V lost 7 bases, J lost 3 bases, and 13 bases lay in between. This CDR3 region has 13 residues. CDR3 DNA sequence: TGTGCCAGCAAAGGACCGGGCCTCTACGAGCAGTACTTC. It codes for CASKGPGLYEQYF.

The V call is TRBV19, the J call TRBJ2-7; no reliable D call. CDR1 and CDR2 (germline): LNHDA, SQIVND (reference sequence). The V end was cut by 0 bases, the J end by 7 bases, with 16 bases between. CDR3 length: 15 residues. DNA of the CDR3: TGTGCCAGTAGTATAGAACCGGGCCCCATGGGGGAGCAGTACTTC. Translation: CASSIEPGPMGEQYF.

The chain has TRBV27 and TRBJ2-2, with a weak D call TRBD1 (5 bases). Germline V gives CDR1 MNHEY, CDR2 SMNVEV (reference sequence). V was clipped by 5 bases and J by 6 bases, with 13 bases between them. The CDR3 runs to 14 residues. CDR3 sequence (DNA): TGTGCCAGCAGTACGCAGGGTAGGGCCGGGGAGCTGTTTTTT. Amino acids: CASSTQGRAGELFF.

The chain has TRBV6-4 and TRBJ1-2; 9 bases agree with TRBD1. Trimming removed 5 bases from V and 5 bases from J; junction bases left unmatched: 9. This CDR3 is 15 amino acids long. The germline V gene has CDR1 MRHNA and CDR2 SNTAGT. This CDR3 is CASSTNRGLEYGYTF. The CDR3 DNA reads as TGTGCCAGCAGTACAAACAGGGGGCTCGAATATGGCTACACCTTC.

V usage is TRBV7-8 and J usage is TRBJ1-1; 10 nucleotides align to TRBD1. The J segment lost 0 bases and the V segment lost 3 bases, leaving 4 bases of the junction unmatched. This CDR3 contains 16 residues. Germline CDR1 SGHVS, CDR2 FQNEAQ. The CDR3 spells CASSLLTGGMNTEAFF. The DNA for the CDR3 is TGTGCCAGCAGCTTGCTGACAGGGGGCATGAACACTGAAGCTTTCTTT.

This clone was observed once. V is TRBV6-6 and J is TRBJ1-6, with 7 bases matching TRBD1. The CDR3 sequence is 15 residues long. Trimming cost V 7 bases and J 5 bases; bases outside gene matches: 8. Germline-derived CDR1 and CDR2 are MNHNY and SVGAGI (reference sequence). CDR3 nucleotides: TGTGCCAGCACCCGGACCACAGGGGATAATTCACCCCTCCACTTT. Translating it yields CASTRTTGDNSPLHF.

The gene calls are TRBV19 and TRBJ1-6; no clear D gene. V was shortened by 7 bases and J by 10 bases, with 20 bases between the two germline ends. Germline loops: CDR1 LNHDA, CDR2 SQIVND (reference sequence). The CDR3 runs 15 residues. The CDR3 nucleotides are TGTGCCAGTAAAATGGAAGGCAGTCGAGGATCACCCCTCCACTTT. Translation: CASKMEGSRGSPLHF.

V gene TRBV7-9 combines with J gene TRBJ1-2, with 11 bases aligning to TRBD1. From germline, CDR1 is SEHNR and CDR2 FQNEAQ (reference sequence). V shed 5 bases and J 7 bases; nucleotides not matched to a gene: 9. The CDR3 length is 15 residues. CDR3: CASSPGGQGGSGYTF. CDR3 coding DNA: TGTGCCAGCAGCCCTGGGGGACAGGGGGGATCTGGCTACACCTTC.

Turning to this clone: Other DNA sequences in the same sample also yield this CDR3. The chain joins TRBV5-1 to TRBJ2-1; D is unclear. CDR3 length equals 13 residues. Per germline, CDR1 SGHRS and CDR2 YFSETQ. Trimming removed 0 bases at V and 5 bases at J, with 6 bases between. The CDR3 spells CASSLDTNNEQFF. Written as DNA, the CDR3 is TGCGCCAGCAGCTTGGATACAAACAATGAGCAGTTCTTC.

This chain links TRBV19 with TRBJ1-5; 7 bases map to TRBD1. CDR3 size: 14 residues. CDR1 and CDR2 from the germline V gene are LNHDA and SQIVND (reference sequence). With V trimmed by 6 bases and J by 4 bases, 6 bases remained unmatched. DNA for the CDR3: TGTGCCAGTAGGGACAGGTTGACGAATCAGCCCCAGCATTTT. Its translation: CASRDRLTNQPQHF.

V usage is TRBV27 and J usage is TRBJ1-2; D gene ambiguous. The CDR3 length is 13 residues. With 3 bases removed from V and 8 bases from J, the gap between germline ends came to 13 bases. The germline gives CDR1 MNHEY, CDR2 SMNVEV (reference sequence). The CDR3 bases are TGTGCCAGCAGTTTCGGGGTTTCCAAAGGCTACACCTTC. This codes for CASSFGVSKGYTF.

This clone was observed at least ten times. The genes are TRBV24-1 and TRBJ1-2; TRBD1 might be the D (6 bases). The CDR3 length is 14 residues. With 4 bases removed from V and 0 bases from J, the gap between germline ends came to 8 bases. Germline values: CDR1 KGHDR, CDR2 SFDVKD. As DNA, the CDR3 is TGTGCCACCAGTGAGACAGGAGCTAACTATGGCTACACCTTC. Its protein product is CATSETGANYGYTF.